Detailed here is one T cell receptor (beta chain). Its antigen is not known. The CDR3 spans 17 residues. V lost 2 bases and J 4 bases, leaving 20 bases between the germline ends. Per germline, CDR1 SGHVS and CDR2 FNYEAQ. This record comes from a study of shared clonotypes between healthy human individuals. TCRdb's table, derived via immunoSEQ multiplex PCR, lists solely in-frame clones and lacks some. Of under 600,000 clones listed, 95% to 98% are singletons. Only CD45RO-negative cells positively selected for CCR7 counted as naive CD8 cells, so terminally differentiated effector memory CD45RA+ cells were excluded. Free of recent acute infections or vaccinations, the donors were healthy HIV-negative adults. Among the donors, all were Caucasian adults who lived in Nashville, Tennessee. Study-wide results and caveats: The study found lower generation probabilities in non-shared clonotypes than in those shared by all four donors. Apart from blood, nothing was sampled; tissue repertoires likely differ.

The source material was naive CD8+ T cells sorted from blood. The chain couples TRBV7-6 to TRBJ1-1; D gene uncertain. The sequence came from a man aged 30-40 years in good health. The CDR3 sequence is CASSLNIPRTPATEAFF. The CDR3 DNA reads TGTGCCAGCAGCTTAAACATCCCCCGGACCCCTGCCACTGAAGCTTTCTTT.